Below, 8 T cell receptor beta chains from the same sample are listed, as sequenced in a study of blood T cell repertoires in COVID-19. Using immunoSEQ multiplex PCR, the repertoire was profiled, and TCRdb retains in-frame clones only, with some absent. The sample carries about 390,000 clones, around 87% recorded once. The specimen was peripheral blood. The receptors come from a woman aged 55 to 70 with COVID-19, enrolled during active disease.

This chain links TRBV11-2 with TRBJ1-2; a weak D match, TRBD1 (5 bases). The CDR3 sequence is 13 residues long. Trimming took 3 bases from V and 6 from J, leaving 11 bases between them. Germline V CDR1 and CDR2: SGHAT, FQNNGV. CDR3 in DNA: TGTGCCAGCAGCTTCGCCGGGGGTGATGGCTACACCTTC. As protein: CASSFAGGDGYTF.

The sample holds one count of this clone. The CDR3 sequence: CASSSPTGGRSGANVLTF. The CDR3 nucleotides read TGTGCCAGCAGCTCTCCGACAGGGGGTAGATCTGGGGCCAACGTCCTGACTTTC. The chain has TRBV7-3 and TRBJ2-6; 9 nucleotides line up with TRBD1. V shed 4 bases, J shed 1 base, and the junction held 8 bases outside the gene matches. This CDR3 comprises 18 residues. From germline, CDR1 is SGHTA and CDR2 FQGTGA.

This clone has a handful of counts. This chain connects TRBV5-6 to TRBJ2-1; D is possibly TRBD2 (6 bases). V was cut by 1 base and J by 3 bases, with 11 bases left in between. Germline CDR1 and CDR2: SGHDT and YYEEEE. The CDR3 totals 15 residues. The CDR3 DNA reads TGTGCCAGCAGCTTGCGGGGGTCGTACTACAATGAGCAGTTCTTC. Its protein is CASSLRGSYYNEQFF.

This chain connects TRBV5-4 to TRBJ1-3, with D unclear. Germline V CDR1 and CDR2: SGHNT, YYREEE (reference sequence). CDR3 size: 14 residues. The ends were cut back, 6 bases at V and 0 bases at J, with 10 bases in the middle. The CDR3 coding sequence is TGTGCCAGCACTGACGGGATCTCTGGAAACACCATATATTTT. Its translation: CASTDGISGNTIYF.

This clone was detected only once. V usage is TRBV6-5 and J usage is TRBJ2-5; tentative D call: TRBD2 (6 bases). Germline V lookup: CDR1 MNHEY, CDR2 SVGAGI. The CDR3 is 11 residues long. The CDR3 DNA reads TGTGCAATGGCGGGGTTGGAGACCCAGTACTTC. Translated, it gives CAMAGLETQYF.

The chain recombines TRBV19 with TRBJ2-7; D remains ambiguous. V lost 7 bases to trimming and J lost 0 bases, with 13 bases between them. Germline values: CDR1 LNHDA, CDR2 SQIVND (reference sequence). The CDR3 covers 14 residues. The CDR3 nucleotides read TGTGCCAGTAAATCGACATCCACCTCCTACGAGCAGTACTTC. Its translation is CASKSTSTSYEQYF.

This chain links TRBV18 with TRBJ1-1; 10 bases align to TRBD1. The CDR3 runs to 16 residues. Trimming at V came to 1 base and at J to 0 bases, leaving 2 bases not matched to a gene. Germline assignment: CDR1 KGHSH and CDR2 LQKENI. CDR3 nucleotides: TGTGCCAGCTCACCACGGGACAGGGGCGTGAACACTGAAGCTTTCTTT. The encoded protein is CASSPRDRGVNTEAFF.

The chain has TRBV5-1 and TRBJ2-5, with 11 bases identical to TRBD2. CDR3 length equals 16 residues. V was clipped by 0 bases and J by 1 base; unmatched bases: 2. Looked up from germline, CDR1 is SGHRS and CDR2 is YFSETQ. As DNA, the CDR3 is TGCGCCAGCAGCTTGGGTAGCGGGGGGGCCCAAGAGACCCAGTACTTC. The encoded protein is CASSLGSGGAQETQYF.